The table lists the clone carrying this T cell receptor beta chain with a few counts. The target antigen is unknown. CDR3 length: 15 residues. The germline V gene encodes CDR1 DFQATT and CDR2 SNEGSKA (reference sequence). Trimming left V 0 bases short and J 4 bases short, with 14 bases between. The data belong to a study of regulatory T cells in long-lasting Graves disease. Study-level information: Graves' cases, newly diagnosed, had used antithyroid drugs under 3 months.

According to the study, TCR beta libraries were built with iRepertoire HTBI primers and CDR3-region Arm-PCR. MiXCR, run by TCRdb on the multiplex PCR reads, gives a single entry per CDR3 protein. The sample has about 610,000 distinct CDR3 sequences; 16% are singletons. Noted time point: newly diagnosed GD, antithyroid drugs for less than 3 months. Construction of the TCR library relied on RNA isolated from PBMCs. Findings of the study overall: Only peripheral blood was studied, not thyroid tissue. Because few samples were included, accuracy may have been lower.

A further study also used this sample, focusing on T cells in Graves' hyperthyroidism and ophthalmopathy. That study adds: First-round RT-PCR targeting the TCR CDR3 was performed with the HTBI primer set.

The sample consisted of peripheral blood mononuclear cells (PBMCs), taken at new diagnosis, from a patient treated with antithyroid drugs. V and J are TRBV20-1 and TRBJ2-3; D not resolved. The sequence was obtained from a man in his late teens or twenties with Graves disease. The CDR3 DNA sequence: TGCAGTGCTAGAGATACTGGAGTAGCAGCAGATACGCAGTATTTT. Translating gives CSARDTGVAADTQYF.